The next 19 T cell receptor beta chains were all read from a single sample in a study of T cells in Graves' hyperthyroidism and ophthalmopathy. RNA transcripts served as the template for amplifying TCR beta CDR3 regions. In the first-round RT-PCR of the TCR CDR3, the HTBI primer set was used. TCRdb re-analysed the multiplex PCR reads in MiXCR, keeping a single row per CDR3 protein. The data hold around 350,000 distinct CDR3 sequences, with about 14% observed a single time. Input material: blood. The receptors here all came from a woman in her 30s with Graves' ophthalmopathy.

This clonotype was counted at least ten times. This rearrangement joins TRBV30 to TRBJ1-2, with 8 bases aligning to TRBD1. The CDR3 is made up of 14 amino acids. Trimming took 5 bases from V and 4 from J; bases not matched to a gene: 9. CDR1 is GTSNPN, CDR2 SVGIG, per germline (reference sequence). CDR3 amino acids: CAWVPGGHTYGYTF. CDR3 DNA: TGTGCCTGGGTTCCAGGGGGCCACACCTATGGCTACACCTTC.

This clonotype was seen ten or more times. The chain is built from TRBV30 and TRBJ1-2, with a weak D call TRBD1 (5 bases). V lost 5 bases and J lost 5, with 21 bases in between. This CDR3 region has 15 residues. Germline CDR1 is GTSNPN and CDR2 is SVGIG (reference sequence). CDR3 bases: TGTGCCTGGGCGCTTCCTCGGACACATACTTATGGCTACACCTTC. This translates into CAWALPRTHTYGYTF.

The gene calls are TRBV6-5 and TRBJ2-5; a possible D gene is TRBD1 (6 bases). The CDR3 has 14 amino acids. Germline-derived CDR1 and CDR2 are MNHEY and SVGAGI. Trimming took off 1 base at V and 2 bases at J, with 8 bases between the two ends. The CDR3 DNA reads as TGTGCCAGCAGTTACTGGGACAAACAAGAGACCCAGTACTTC. Translated, it gives CASSYWDKQETQYF.

This clonotype has ten or more counts. The chain carries TRBV20-1 and TRBJ1-1; the D is unclear. CDR1 DFQATT and CDR2 SNEGSKA come from the germline V gene (reference sequence). This CDR3 has 10 residues. V lost 8 bases and J lost 1, with 5 bases in between. DNA for the CDR3: TGCAGTAGTAAGAACACTGAAGCTTTCTTT. It encodes CSSKNTEAFF.

Worth noting for this clonotype: A clone one base away is much larger, so this may be a read error. The chain carries TRBV20-1 and TRBJ2-7; 9 bases fit TRBD2. The CDR3 is made up of 14 amino acids. V was clipped by 4 bases and J by 5 bases; unmatched bases: 9. The germline gives CDR1 DFQATT, CDR2 SNEGSKA (reference sequence). The CDR3 DNA reads TGCAGTGCTACCCCGACTAGCGGAGCCCACGAGCAGTACTTC. Its protein is CSATPTSGAHEQYF.

This clonotype was observed at least ten times. The chain links TRBV30 to TRBJ2-2, with TRBD1 matching over 7 bases. V lost 2 bases and J lost 10; bases outside the gene matches: 7. CDR1 is GTSNPN, CDR2 SVGIG, per germline (reference sequence). The length of the CDR3 is 13 residues. CDR3 nucleotide sequence: TGTGCCTGGAGTCGGAAACAGGGGAAGGAGCTGTTTTTT. Amino acids: CAWSRKQGKELFF.

This clonotype has at least ten counts. The CDR3 bases are TGTGCCATCTCATCGGACCTTTTCTACAATGAGCAGTTCTTC. This encodes CAISSDLFYNEQFF. The J gene is TRBJ2-1, the V gene TRBV19; no firm D call. V lost 10 bases and J 3 bases, leaving 16 bases between the germline ends. CDR1 is LNHDA, CDR2 SQIVND, per germline (reference sequence). The CDR3 totals 14 residues.

The rearrangement joins TRBV28 to TRBJ2-3; no reliable D call. V was pared by 10 bases and J by 3 bases, with 8 bases between. Germline CDR1 reads MDHEN; CDR2 reads SYDVKM. The CDR3 consists of 11 residues. CDR3 residues: CANQGTDTQYF. The CDR3 DNA reads TGTGCCAACCAAGGGACAGATACGCAGTATTTT.

The table lists this clonotype with many counts. The chain carries TRBV6-1 and TRBJ2-7, with TRBD2 matching over 7 bases. This CDR3 is built from 13 residues. The V gene end was trimmed by 4 bases and the J gene end by 3 bases; junction bases not matched to a gene: 3. Germline CDR1 reads MNHNS; CDR2 reads SASEGT. The CDR3 sequence is CASSVSGGYEQYF. The CDR3 coding sequence is TGTGCCAGCAGTGTGTCGGGGGGCTACGAGCAGTACTTC.

This clonotype was detected ten times or more. The chain joins TRBV28 to TRBJ1-1; weak D call: TRBD1 (5 bases). The CDR3 spans 14 residues. Deletions cut 7 bases from V and 1 base from J, with 13 bases between. Per germline, CDR1 MDHEN and CDR2 SYDVKM. The CDR3 sequence is CASNTQAGNTEAFF. The CDR3 DNA sequence: TGTGCCAGCAATACACAGGCTGGGAACACTGAAGCTTTCTTT.

This clonotype has ten or more counts. In DNA form, the CDR3 reads TGTGCCAGCAGGATACAGGGGTTTGGCTACACCTTC. This sequence encodes CASRIQGFGYTF. V and J are TRBV2 and TRBJ1-2, with 7 bases fitting TRBD1. The CDR3 is 12 amino acids. The germline V gene encodes CDR1 SNHLY and CDR2 FYNNEI. V lost 6 bases and J lost 7; bases outside the gene matches: 5.

This clonotype was counted many times. The CDR3 nucleotides are TGTGCCAGCAGCTCAATGACTAACAATGAGCAGTTCTTC. Encoded protein: CASSSMTNNEQFF. J is TRBJ2-1 and V is TRBV7-3; a weak D match, TRBD2 (5 bases). Per germline, CDR1 SGHTA and CDR2 FQGTGA. The CDR3 totals 13 residues. V gave up 4 bases and J gave up 5 bases, with 9 bases separating them.

The gene calls are TRBV28 and TRBJ1-1; D not certain. This CDR3 contains 13 residues. Per the germline V gene, CDR1 is MDHEN and CDR2 is SYDVKM. V lost 5 bases and J 8 bases, leaving 15 bases between the germline ends. DNA of the CDR3: TGTGCCAGCAGTCAACGGATGGGGATAGAAGCTTTCTTT. Amino acids: CASSQRMGIEAFF. The entire variable domain, with the rest obtained from reference TRBV28 and TRBJ1-1, is as follows: DVKVTQSSRYLVKRTGEKVFLECVQDMDHENMFWYRQDPGLGLRLIYFSYDVKMKEKGDIPEGYSVSREKKERFSLILESASTNQTSMYLCASSQRMGIEAFFGQGTRLTVV.

This clonotype showed up many times. CDR3 residues: CAWSRTGKYEQYF. DNA for the CDR3: TGTGCCTGGAGTCGCACAGGGAAGTACGAGCAGTACTTC. This chain connects TRBV30 to TRBJ2-7; tentatively, D is TRBD1 (6 bases). CDR1 and CDR2 (germline): GTSNPN, SVGIG (reference sequence). This CDR3 contains 13 residues. The V gene lost 2 bases and the J gene lost 4 bases, with 12 bases spanning the gap.

The chain joins TRBV19 to TRBJ2-7, with a possible D match to TRBD1 (6 bases). The CDR3 covers 15 residues. V lost 8 bases to trimming and J lost 2 bases, with 19 bases between them. The germline V gene has CDR1 LNHDA and CDR2 SQIVND (reference sequence). The CDR3 region is CASSQGTVFAYEQYF. The CDR3 coding sequence is TGTGCCAGTTCCCAGGGGACGGTTTTTGCCTACGAGCAGTACTTC.

This chain connects TRBV15 to TRBJ1-2; no clear D gene. V was trimmed by 0 bases and J by 0 bases, leaving 14 bases between them. The CDR3 runs 17 residues. From germline, CDR1 is LNHNV and CDR2 YYDKDF (reference sequence). CDR3 protein: CATSRDPGDRANYGYTF. DNA of the CDR3: TGTGCCACCAGCAGAGATCCTGGGGATAGGGCTAACTATGGCTACACCTTC.

This chain uses TRBV12-3 or TRBV12-4 with TRBJ2-2; possible D gene TRBD2, 6 bases. Trimming took off 5 bases at V and 1 base at J, with 8 bases between the two ends. This CDR3 has 14 residues. The CDR3 region has the DNA TGTGCCAGCAGTCGGGACTGGAACACCGGGGAGCTGTTTTTT. It translates to CASSRDWNTGELFF.

This clonotype was observed many times. The V and J genes are TRBV20-1 and TRBJ1-5; no reliable D call. V was cut by 6 bases and J by 0 bases, with 12 bases left in between. Germline CDR1 is DFQATT and CDR2 is SNEGSKA (reference sequence). This CDR3 has 14 residues. The CDR3, as DNA: TGCAGTGCAGGCTGGACGGATAGCAATCAGCCCCAGCATTTT. This codes for CSAGWTDSNQPQHF.

This clonotype was observed many times. The gene calls are TRBV18 and TRBJ1-3; D is uncertain. The V end lost 2 bases, the J end lost 4 bases, and 9 bases lay between the germline ends. Germline loops: CDR1 KGHSH, CDR2 LQKENI. The CDR3 runs 14 residues. Here the CDR3 reads CASSPATSGNTIYF. CDR3 DNA: TGTGCCAGCTCACCAGCGACTTCAGGAAACACCATATATTTT.